What follows are 2 T cell receptor beta chains derived from one specimen sequenced in a study of T cells after yellow fever vaccination. TCRdb used MiXCR to reprocess the 5' RACE reads, holding one entry per CDR3 protein. The sample includes 9,500 to 15,000 distinct CDR3 sequences, under 6.5% of them seen just once. Sequenced material: PBMCs, either bulk or a sorted T-cell subset (CD4+, CD8+, memory, or dextramer-sorted; not recorded which), taken on the day of the yellow fever booster vaccination. The origin of the receptors is a man aged 30 to 45 who received the YFV17D yellow fever vaccine.

Concerning this clonotype itself: Possible read error: a much larger clone is one base away. The J gene is TRBJ1-2, the V gene TRBV18, with unresolved D. The CDR3 is made up of 15 amino acids. The V and J ends lost 3 bases and 0 bases respectively, with 11 bases between them. Per the germline V gene, CDR1 is KGHSH and CDR2 is LQKENI. This chain's CDR3 is CASSPRQTTNYGYTF. The CDR3 bases are TGTGCCAGCTCACCGCGACAAACTACTAACTATGGCTACACCTTC. The full variable domain, with the rest looked up from reference TRBV18 and TRBJ1-2, is NAGVMQNPRHLVRRRGQEARLRCSPMKGHSHVYWYRQLPEEGLKFMVYLQKENIIDESGMPKERFSAEFPKEGPSILRIQQVVRGDSAAYFCASSPRQTTNYGYTFGSGTRLTVV.

By sample share, this clonotype is medium-sized. J is TRBJ1-3 and V is TRBV27, with TRBD1 matching over 9 bases. Germline CDR1 and CDR2: MNHEY and SMNVEV (reference sequence). Germline trimming cut 4 bases from V and 3 bases from J; bases unmatched to any gene: 10. The CDR3 loop spans 17 amino acids. The CDR3 loop is CASSSATTDRGGNTIYF. As DNA, the CDR3 is TGTGCCAGCAGTTCCGCCACGACGGACAGGGGTGGAAACACCATATATTTT.